The 9 T cell receptor beta chains given below trace back to one sample, sequenced in a study of blood T cell repertoires in COVID-19 (dated by TCRdb to between 2020 and 2021). Libraries were built with the immunoSEQ multiplex PCR assay. The source is immuneACCESS, and TCRdb retained only in-frame sequences with V and J called. Part of the clones is not carried over; for the studies checked, unresolved V genes explain less than half of this, and the remainder is unexplained. The sample has 150,000 to 200,000 clones on record, around 85% of them singletons. Of the sample, 9.5% to 12% falls within the top ten clones. The sequencing sample was made of peripheral blood. All receptors derive from a woman aged 60 to 75 with COVID-19, enrolled during active disease.

The V and J genes are TRBV5-8 and TRBJ1-4; 8 positions agree with TRBD1. The CDR3 has 16 amino acids. V was pared by 1 base and J by 4 bases, with 6 bases of the junction left unmatched. CDR1 is SGHTS and CDR2 is YDEGEE in the germline V gene. The CDR3 region has the DNA TGTGCCAGCAGCTTGTTGACAGGGGTCTTTAATGAAAAACTGTTTTTT. Translation: CASSLLTGVFNEKLFF.

The chain employs TRBV3-1 (or the pseudogene TRBV3-2) and TRBJ1-4; 9 bases are a match to TRBD1. This CDR3 has 15 amino acids. CDR1 and CDR2 from the germline V gene are LGHDT and YNNKEL (reference sequence). With V trimmed by 1 base and J by 7 bases, 4 bases remained unmatched. The CDR3, as DNA: TGTGCCAGCAGCCAAGGGGACAGGGAGATTGAAAAACTGTTTTTT. Translated, it gives CASSQGDREIEKLFF.

The chain employs TRBV7-6 and TRBJ1-1, with 9 bases fitting TRBD1. The J segment lost 4 bases and the V segment lost 5 bases, leaving 11 bases of the junction unmatched. The CDR3 has 16 amino acids. Germline values: CDR1 SGHVS, CDR2 FNYEAQ. CDR3 in amino acids: CASSQYPTGGGTEAFF. The CDR3 DNA follows: TGTGCCAGCAGCCAATACCCCACAGGGGGCGGCACTGAAGCTTTCTTT. The complete variable domain, with remaining parts taken from reference TRBV7-6 and TRBJ1-1, reads GAGVSQSPRYKVTKRGQDVALRCDPISGHVSLYWYRQALGQGPEFLTYFNYEAQQDKSGLPNDRFSAERPEGSISTLTIQRTEQRDSAMYRCASSQYPTGGGTEAFFGQGTRLTVV.

The CDR3 DNA reads as TGCGCCAGCAGCCAAGATCAGTTTGGTGAGCAGTTCTTC. Encoded protein: CASSQDQFGEQFF. The rearrangement joins TRBV4-3 to TRBJ2-1; D remains unclear. Germline CDR1 LGHNA, CDR2 YSLEER. The CDR3 covers 13 residues. V lost 0 bases and J 9 bases, leaving 9 bases between the germline ends.

V usage is TRBV3-1 (or the pseudogene TRBV3-2) and J usage is TRBJ1-4, with D perhaps matching TRBD1 (5 bases). V lost 4 bases to trimming and J lost 4 bases, with 10 bases between them. The CDR3 contains 14 residues. CDR1 LGHDT and CDR2 YNNKEL come from the germline V gene (reference sequence). CDR3 amino acids: CASSPGLNNEKLFF. For the CDR3, the DNA is TGTGCCAGCAGCCCGGGACTGAATAATGAAAAACTGTTTTTT.

The V gene is TRBV6-5, the J gene TRBJ2-3; D uncertain. The V gene's germline CDR1 is MNHEY and CDR2 SVGAGI. CDR3 length: 15 residues. With 4 bases removed from V and 0 bases from J, the gap between germline ends came to 11 bases. The CDR3 is CASSSRKYSTDTQYF. The CDR3 region has the DNA TGTGCCAGCAGTTCTAGAAAATATAGCACAGATACGCAGTATTTT.

The gene calls are TRBV13 and TRBJ1-1; D is possibly TRBD1 (6 bases). V was shortened by 8 bases and J by 1 base, with 11 bases between the two germline ends. Germline V gene data show CDR1 as PRHDT and CDR2 as FYEKMQ (reference sequence). The CDR3 consists of 13 residues. CDR3 sequence: CASGRDKNTEAFF. CDR3 sequence (DNA): TGTGCCAGCGGCCGGGACAAGAACACTGAAGCTTTCTTT.

The chain carries TRBV6-5 and TRBJ2-2, with 9 positions matching TRBD2. The germline V gene encodes CDR1 MNHEY and CDR2 SVGAGI. The CDR3 covers 15 residues. V was clipped by 6 bases and J by 0 bases; unmatched bases: 2. CDR3 DNA sequence: TGTGCCAGCAGGTTAGCGGGAGCGAACACCGGGGAGCTGTTTTTT. Translating gives CASRLAGANTGELFF.

In this sample, this clone turned up a few times. In DNA form, the CDR3 reads TGTGCCACCAGCGGACACAGGGGGAGACCCTATAATTCACCCCTCCACTTT. Its translation: CATSGHRGRPYNSPLHF. The genes are TRBV15 and TRBJ1-6; 8 nucleotides align to TRBD1. The CDR3 is 17 amino acids. The junction had 8 bases not matched to a gene; V was cut back by 5 bases and J by 2 bases. Germline V gives CDR1 LNHNV, CDR2 YYDKDF (reference sequence).